This T cell receptor (beta chain) was observed in a study of cytotoxic CD8 clonotypes in ibrutinib-treated CLL. Whole-study context: Responses comprised 25 or so partial and 2 complete; at median around 70 months, around 14 remained remitted and roughly 12 progressed. Notes on the study in general: Different sampling times were used for sustained-remission and progressing patients.

Libraries were prepared by immunoSEQ multiplex PCR; TCRdb keeps only in-frame clonotypes and omits some of them. The table shows fewer than 300,000 clones, with approximately 76% occurring only once. This CDR3 has 17 amino acids. Germline CDR1 reads LGHNA; CDR2 reads YSLEER. The trim removed 0 bases at V and 4 bases at J, leaving 9 bases unmatched. Of note for this clone: Its antigen is still unknown.

TCR beta libraries used about 1.9 micrograms of DNA from cryopreserved PBMCs. The sample was PBMCs, taken at disease progression, from a patient treated with ibrutinib. This receptor was taken from a human donor with chronic lymphocytic leukemia. The genes are TRBV4-3 and TRBJ1-5; 7 positions agree with TRBD1. CDR3 loop: CASSQDTGQRRNQPQHF. DNA of the CDR3: TGCGCCAGCAGCCAAGATACGGGACAGCGAAGAAATCAGCCCCAGCATTTT.